This passage covers 25 T cell receptor beta chains from one sample sequenced in a study of control samples from healthy donors and cancer patients. Sequencing was performed with immunoSEQ multiplex PCR; in TCRdb, only in-frame clones are kept and a portion is missing. The repertoire has tens of thousands of clones, about 93% of them found once; the top ten carry almost 4%. Sequencing used blood. These receptors were taken from a man younger than 40 in good health.

The chain has TRBV27 and TRBJ2-1, with a possible D match to TRBD1 (7 bases). CDR1 MNHEY and CDR2 SMNVEV come from the germline V gene (reference sequence). The V and J ends lost 6 bases and 0 bases respectively, with 18 bases between them. This CDR3 has 17 residues. CDR3 sequence reads: CASSPRGVLSSYNEQFF. Here the CDR3 DNA reads TGTGCCAGCAGCCCCAGGGGGGTCTTAAGCTCCTACAATGAGCAGTTCTTC.

This clone was seen more than once but under ten times. The gene calls are TRBV5-6 and TRBJ1-6, with D possibly TRBD1 on 6 matching bases. The CDR3 consists of 12 residues. The ends were cut back, 5 bases at V and 9 bases at J, with 9 bases in the middle. CDR1 is SGHDT and CDR2 is YYEEEE in the germline V gene. Written as DNA, the CDR3 is TGTGCCAGCAGAACAGGGATTTCACCCCTCCACTTT. It translates to CASRTGISPLHF.

The rearrangement links TRBV28 to TRBJ1-1; D possibly corresponds to TRBD1 (5 bases). CDR3 length equals 12 residues. Germline assignment: CDR1 MDHEN and CDR2 SYDVKM. The V gene lost 6 bases and the J gene lost 5 bases, with 10 bases spanning the gap. The CDR3 nucleotides are TGTGCCAGCAGGGGGGGGAGGACTGAAGCTTTCTTT. It codes for CASRGGRTEAFF.

This clone has only a few counts. The chain joins TRBV6-2 or TRBV6-3 to TRBJ2-3; no definite D call. Trimming stripped 1 base from V and 5 bases from J, with 4 bases between. Germline V gives CDR1 MNHEY, CDR2 SVGEGT. CDR3 length: 12 residues. Written as DNA, the CDR3 is TGTGCCAGCAGTTACTTTCGAGATACGCAGTATTTT. This codes for CASSYFRDTQYF.

J is TRBJ2-4 and V is TRBV6-2 or TRBV6-3, with 8 positions matching TRBD1. Germline V CDR1 and CDR2: MNHEY, SVGEGT. This CDR3 contains 15 residues. The trim removed 3 bases at V and 4 bases at J, leaving 5 bases unmatched. The CDR3 protein is CASSYRRTGKNIQYF. In DNA, the CDR3 is TGTGCCAGCAGTTATAGGCGGACAGGGAAAAACATTCAGTACTTC.

The V call is TRBV27, the J call TRBJ1-2; D unclear. Looked up from germline, CDR1 is MNHEY and CDR2 is SMNVEV (reference sequence). Trimming stripped 3 bases from V and 0 bases from J, with 8 bases between. This CDR3 is 14 amino acids long. CDR3 sequence (DNA): TGTGCCAGCAGTTTGAGAGCCCCTAACTATGGCTACACCTTC. Amino acid sequence: CASSLRAPNYGYTF.

The chain links TRBV24-1 to TRBJ2-1, with 7 bases matching TRBD2. CDR3 length equals 15 residues. The trim removed 5 bases at V and 5 bases at J, leaving 8 bases unmatched. Per the germline V gene, CDR1 is KGHDR and CDR2 is SFDVKD. The CDR3 here is CATSAAPAGNNEQFF. DNA of the CDR3: TGTGCCACCAGTGCCGCCCCAGCGGGGAACAATGAGCAGTTCTTC.

This clone was observed once. This rearrangement joins TRBV28 to TRBJ2-5; D unclear. Germline lookup yields CDR1 MDHEN and CDR2 SYDVKM. This CDR3 region has 11 residues. V lost 6 bases, J lost 1 base, and 3 bases lay in between. CDR3 residues: CASRSQETQYF. The CDR3 DNA sequence: TGTGCCAGCAGGAGCCAAGAGACCCAGTACTTC.

This chain links TRBV18 with TRBJ1-2; no clear D. V lost 2 bases and J 1 base, leaving 8 bases between the germline ends. Germline assignment: CDR1 KGHSH and CDR2 LQKENI. This CDR3 comprises 14 residues. CDR3 sequence (DNA): TGTGCCAGCTCACCAAGTGCGGATAACTATGGCTACACCTTC. It specifies CASSPSADNYGYTF.

The rearrangement joins TRBV19 to TRBJ1-4, with D possibly being TRBD1 (6 bases). Trimming pared 6 bases from V and 0 bases from J, leaving 8 bases between. The CDR3 contains 14 residues. The germline V gene encodes CDR1 LNHDA and CDR2 SQIVND (reference sequence). This chain's CDR3 is CASRDSATNEKLFF. CDR3 nucleotides: TGTGCCAGTAGGGACAGTGCAACTAATGAAAAACTGTTTTTT.

The chain couples TRBV10-1 to TRBJ2-7, with D possibly matching TRBD2 (5 bases). Germline CDR1 is WNHNN and CDR2 is SYGVQD (reference sequence). This CDR3 comprises 13 residues. V lost 5 bases and J lost 1, with 9 bases in between. The CDR3 spells CASSRGQSYEQYF. CDR3 sequence (DNA): TGCGCCAGCAGTCGGGGTCAATCCTACGAGCAGTACTTC.

The V call is TRBV2, the J call TRBJ2-1, with TRBD1 as a possible D gene (5 bases). The germline V and J ends were trimmed by 2 bases and 9 bases, with 8 bases remaining between them. CDR3 length equals 12 residues. Germline lookup yields CDR1 SNHLY and CDR2 FYNNEI. CDR3 region: CASSEQGPEQFF. The CDR3 DNA follows: TGTGCCAGCAGTGAACAGGGTCCTGAGCAGTTCTTC.

The V gene is TRBV18, the J gene TRBJ2-7; tentatively, D is TRBD2 (7 bases). V shed 3 bases and J shed 4 bases, with 19 bases lying between them. CDR1 and CDR2 from the germline V gene are KGHSH and LQKENI. The CDR3 spans 16 residues. The CDR3 protein is CASSPRGGFNQYEQYF. The CDR3 DNA reads TGTGCCAGCTCACCTAGGGGGGGGTTCAACCAATACGAGCAGTACTTC.

This clone came up once. The genes are TRBV13 and TRBJ1-1; tentative D call: TRBD1 (5 bases). With 5 bases removed from V and 0 bases from J, the gap between germline ends came to 10 bases. The CDR3 runs 14 residues. CDR1 is PRHDT and CDR2 is FYEKMQ in the germline V gene (reference sequence). This CDR3 is CASSRAGLNTEAFF. In DNA, the CDR3 is TGTGCCAGCAGCCGGGCGGGGCTGAACACTGAAGCTTTCTTT.

CDR3 in DNA: TGTGCCTGGACCCAAAACCTGCGAAACACCATATATTTT. Translating it yields CAWTQNLRNTIYF. This chain connects TRBV30 to TRBJ1-3, with D unclear. Trimming pared 4 bases from V and 5 bases from J, leaving 12 bases between. Germline assignment: CDR1 GTSNPN and CDR2 SVGIG (reference sequence). The CDR3 covers 13 residues.

This chain links TRBV6-4 with TRBJ1-1; D may be TRBD1 (5 bases). In germline, CDR1 is MRHNA, CDR2 SNTAGT. The V end was cut by 4 bases, the J end by 4 bases, with 10 bases between. The CDR3 runs to 13 residues. The chain's CDR3 is CASSALGGTEAFF. In nucleotides, the CDR3 is TGTGCCAGCAGTGCCCTGGGGGGCACTGAAGCTTTCTTT.

The chain employs TRBV12-3 or TRBV12-4 and TRBJ1-6; a possible D gene is TRBD1 (6 bases). This CDR3 spans 12 amino acids. Trimming removed 7 bases at V and 10 bases at J, with 11 bases between. The CDR3 loop is CASKPDRSPLHF. DNA for the CDR3: TGTGCCAGCAAACCTGACAGGTCACCCCTCCACTTT.

This chain joins TRBV5-6 and TRBJ1-1; D not certain. The CDR3 contains 15 residues. CDR1 and CDR2 (germline): SGHDT, YYEEEE. V lost 1 base and J lost 1, with 11 bases in between. CDR3 coding DNA: TGTGCCAGCAGCTTGCGCGTCAACTCGAACACTGAAGCTTTCTTT. Its translation is CASSLRVNSNTEAFF. The whole variable domain, filled in from reference TRBV5-6 and TRBJ1-1, reads DAGVTQSPTHLIKTRGQQVTLRCSPKSGHDTVSWYQQALGQGPQFIFQYYEEEERQRGNFPDRFSGHQFPNYSSELNVNALLLGDSALYLCASSLRVNSNTEAFFGQGTRLTVV.

This chain connects TRBV7-2 to TRBJ1-6; no reliable D call. The V gene lost 2 bases and the J gene lost 10 bases, with 15 bases spanning the gap. This CDR3 spans 15 amino acids. The germline V gene encodes CDR1 SGHTA and CDR2 FQGNSA. In DNA form, the CDR3 reads TGTGCCAGCAGCTTACAGCGGACCCTGAACTCACCCCTCCACTTT. This sequence encodes CASSLQRTLNSPLHF.

The CDR3 loop reads CATSGRGGREKLFF. CDR3 in DNA: TGTGCCACCAGCGGCAGGGGAGGTCGCGAAAAACTGTTTTTT. This chain uses TRBV15 with TRBJ1-4, with a weak D call TRBD1 (6 bases). Trimming shortened V by 5 bases and J by 8 bases, and 15 bases separated the two germline ends. CDR1 and CDR2 (germline): LNHNV, YYDKDF (reference sequence). The CDR3 sequence is 14 residues long.

The chain combines TRBV7-2 with TRBJ2-3; 8 nucleotides line up with TRBD2. The CDR3 is 15 residues long. Unmatched junction bases numbered 8, after V lost 5 bases and J lost 4 bases. Germline V gene data show CDR1 as SGHTA and CDR2 as FQGNSA. CDR3 bases: TGTGCCAGCAGCCTCGGGGGGGCTCTCGCAGATACGCAGTATTTT. It is translated as CASSLGGALADTQYF.

A single count supports this clone. The chain has TRBV5-1 and TRBJ2-6; D is ambiguous. The CDR3 spans 16 residues. V was clipped by 4 bases and J by 0 bases, with 11 bases between them. The germline gives CDR1 SGHRS, CDR2 YFSETQ. The CDR3 here is CASSVRPNSGANVLTF. CDR3 bases: TGCGCCAGCAGCGTCCGACCGAACTCTGGGGCCAACGTCCTGACTTTC.

This chain connects TRBV4-3 to TRBJ1-5; D is uncertain. The CDR3 has 16 amino acids. The germline gives CDR1 LGHNA, CDR2 YSLEER. The germline V and J ends were trimmed by 0 bases and 2 bases, with 11 bases remaining between them. The CDR3 protein is CASSQDRYDGNQPQHF. The CDR3 nucleotides are TGCGCCAGCAGCCAAGACCGCTACGACGGCAATCAGCCCCAGCATTTT.

The CDR3 loop reads CASSQPSGGQNEQFF. The DNA of the CDR3 is TGCGCCAGCAGCCAGCCATCGGGGGGCCAGAATGAGCAGTTCTTC. This rearrangement joins TRBV4-3 to TRBJ2-1; D may be TRBD2 (7 bases). V lost 3 bases and J lost 7, with 16 bases in between. Germline lookup yields CDR1 LGHNA and CDR2 YSLEER. This CDR3 is built from 15 residues.

The genes are TRBV6-2 or TRBV6-3 and TRBJ1-5; perhaps TRBD1 as D (5 bases). V lost 4 bases, J lost 4 bases, and 11 bases lay in between. The CDR3 has 14 amino acids. CDR1 MNHEY and CDR2 SVGEGT come from the germline V gene. CDR3 region: CASSWGRGNQPQHF. The CDR3 bases are TGTGCCAGCAGTTGGGGACGGGGGAATCAGCCCCAGCATTTT.